The 23 T cell receptor beta chains reported below all come from one sample, sequenced in a study of T cell clones after liver transplantation. Assay used: immunoSEQ multiplex PCR; TCRdb lists only in-frame clones, some missing. Of some 61,000 clones listed, under 85% were seen once; the top ten hold about 9.7%. The sample here was CD4+ T cells from blood, taken at the 22-month timepoint. The receptors shown here come from a human patient who received a liver transplant. The graft donor may account for some of the T cells.

In the case of this clone: Other DNA sequences of this sample code for an identical CDR3. J is TRBJ1-2 and V is TRBV29-1; no firm D call. Trimming pared 5 bases from V and 0 bases from J, leaving 4 bases between. Germline V gene data show CDR1 as SQVTM and CDR2 as ANQGSEA. The CDR3 length is 11 residues. The CDR3 nucleotides read TGCAGCGTTTATGCTAACTATGGCTACACCTTC. Amino acid sequence: CSVYANYGYTF.

The chain links TRBV29-1 to TRBJ1-1, with TRBD1 matching over 8 bases. Trimming at V came to 7 bases and at J to 10 bases, leaving 5 bases not matched to a gene. Germline assignment: CDR1 SQVTM and CDR2 ANQGSEA. CDR3 length: 10 amino acids. The CDR3 spells CSGYDRGAFF. The CDR3 DNA is TGCAGCGGCTACGACAGGGGAGCTTTCTTT.

V usage is TRBV2 and J usage is TRBJ2-7; a possible D gene is TRBD1 (5 bases). The germline V and J ends were trimmed by 6 bases and 3 bases, with 15 bases remaining between them. The CDR3 covers 14 residues. Per germline, CDR1 SNHLY and CDR2 FYNNEI. This chain's CDR3 is CASSLDRGHYEQYF. The CDR3 bases are TGTGCCAGCAGCCTAGATAGGGGTCACTACGAGCAGTACTTC.

This clone was counted only a few times. J is TRBJ1-1 and V is TRBV11-3; 10 nucleotides agree with TRBD1. This CDR3 contains 15 residues. The germline CDR1 and CDR2 sequences are SGHNT and YENEEA. The ends lost 4 bases at V and 4 bases at J; junction bases unmatched: 6. CDR3 amino acids: CASSSRGTGATEAFF. Here the CDR3 DNA reads TGTGCCAGCAGCTCACGGGGGACAGGGGCCACTGAAGCTTTCTTT.

The V call is TRBV11-3, the J call TRBJ1-1; no clear D. Trimming stripped 3 bases from V and 1 base from J, with 9 bases between. CDR3 length: 14 residues. CDR1 SGHNT and CDR2 YENEEA come from the germline V gene. The CDR3 DNA sequence: TGTGCCAGCAGCTTGGGAAGATCGAACACTGAAGCTTTCTTT. The encoded protein is CASSLGRSNTEAFF.

Written as DNA, the CDR3 is TGTGCCAGCAGCTTAGGGTATGGCTACACCTTC. Encoded protein: CASSLGYGYTF. The chain recombines TRBV5-6 with TRBJ1-2; D not resolved. The V gene's germline CDR1 is SGHDT and CDR2 YYEEEE. The CDR3 runs 11 residues. V was clipped by 2 bases and J by 5 bases, with 4 bases between them.

V is TRBV27 and J is TRBJ2-2; the D gene could be TRBD1 or TRBD2 (6 bases each). CDR3 length: 12 residues. Germline assignment: CDR1 MNHEY and CDR2 SMNVEV (reference sequence). The germline V and J ends were trimmed by 6 bases and 7 bases, with 9 bases remaining between them. The CDR3 region has the DNA TGTGCCAGCAGCAGGGGAGGCGGGGAGCTGTTTTTT. It yields the protein CASSRGGGELFF.

This clone was counted only a few times. The rearrangement joins TRBV18 to TRBJ1-1; D uncertain. V lost 3 bases and J 1 base, leaving 9 bases between the germline ends. This CDR3 spans 14 amino acids. The germline CDR1 and CDR2 sequences are KGHSH and LQKENI. The DNA for the CDR3 is TGTGCCAGCTCACCGTCAGAGGGGAACACTGAAGCTTTCTTT. Translating it yields CASSPSEGNTEAFF. Full variable domain (rest looked up from reference TRBV18 and TRBJ1-1): NAGVMQNPRHLVRRRGQEARLRCSPMKGHSHVYWYRQLPEEGLKFMVYLQKENIIDESGMPKERFSAEFPKEGPSILRIQQVVRGDSAAYFCASSPSEGNTEAFFGQGTRLTVV.

This chain joins TRBV10-3 and TRBJ2-1; a weak D match, TRBD1 (7 bases). V was pared by 10 bases and J by 5 bases, with 18 bases between. CDR1 and CDR2 (germline): ENHRY, SYGVKD. This CDR3 is built from 14 residues. The CDR3 reads CATGRGTENNEQFF. The CDR3 DNA sequence: TGTGCCACCGGGAGAGGGACAGAGAACAATGAGCAGTTCTTC.

The J gene is TRBJ2-1, the V gene TRBV10-3; D ambiguous. Germline-derived CDR1 and CDR2 are ENHRY and SYGVKD. The CDR3 totals 13 residues. V gave up 6 bases and J gave up 3 bases, with 9 bases separating them. The CDR3 nucleotides are TGTGCCATCAGCACGACGGTCTACAATGAGCAGTTCTTC. Protein product: CAISTTVYNEQFF.

V and J are TRBV5-4 and TRBJ2-6; tentative D call: TRBD2 (5 bases). The germline V gene encodes CDR1 SGHNT and CDR2 YYREEE (reference sequence). This CDR3 has 17 residues. V lost 0 bases and J 1 base, leaving 11 bases between the germline ends. CDR3 DNA: TGTGCCAGCAGCTTGGCCGGGAAGGGTTCTGGGGCCAACGTCCTGACTTTC. The encoded protein is CASSLAGKGSGANVLTF.

This chain links TRBV7-2 with TRBJ1-6; D not resolved. The V gene's germline CDR1 is SGHTA and CDR2 FQGNSA. This CDR3 is 12 amino acids long. Trimming took off 7 bases at V and 7 bases at J, with 8 bases between the two ends. CDR3 bases: TGTGCCAGCAAAGGAGCGAATTCACCCCTCCACTTT. Its translation is CASKGANSPLHF. Filled out from reference TRBV7-2 and TRBJ1-6, the complete variable domain reads GAGVSQSPSNKVTEKGKDVELRCDPISGHTALYWYRQSLGQGLEFLIYFQGNSAPDKSGLPSDRFSAERTGGSVSTLTIQRTQQEDSAVYLCASKGANSPLHFGNGTRLTVT.

The rearrangement links TRBV2 to TRBJ2-1; no clear D. The CDR3 loop spans 11 amino acids. Germline V gene data show CDR1 as SNHLY and CDR2 as FYNNEI. V gave up 6 bases and J gave up 3 bases, with 3 bases separating them. The CDR3 reads CASRLYNEQFF. CDR3 DNA sequence: TGTGCCAGCAGACTCTACAATGAGCAGTTCTTC. Combining the CDR3 with reference TRBV2 and TRBJ2-1 gives the whole variable domain EPEVTQTPSHQVTQMGQEVILRCVPISNHLYFYWYRQILGQKVEFLVSFYNNEISEKSEIFDDQFSVERPDGSNFTLKIRSTKLEDSAMYFCASRLYNEQFFGPGTRLTVL.

The rearrangement uses TRBV2 and TRBJ2-7; TRBD1 matches 9 bases. There are 13 residues in the CDR3. The J segment lost 5 bases and the V segment lost 7 bases, leaving 6 bases of the junction unmatched. Per germline, CDR1 SNHLY and CDR2 FYNNEI. CDR3 coding DNA: TGTGCCAGCACAATAGGGACAGGGAACGAGCAGTACTTC. Protein sequence: CASTIGTGNEQYF.

The chain uses TRBV28 and TRBJ1-1; unclear D gene. V lost 1 base to trimming and J lost 3 bases, with 18 bases between them. This CDR3 region has 17 residues. The germline V gene encodes CDR1 MDHEN and CDR2 SYDVKM. This CDR3 reads CASSLSGGIGLDTEAFF. The CDR3 DNA is TGTGCCAGCAGTTTATCGGGTGGGATAGGATTGGACACTGAAGCTTTCTTT.

The chain joins TRBV6-5 to TRBJ2-7; D gene uncertain. CDR1 is MNHEY and CDR2 is SVGAGI in the germline V gene. V gave up 11 bases and J gave up 3 bases, with 17 bases separating them. CDR3 length: 13 residues. CDR3 residues: CASRQDRRYEQYF. CDR3 DNA sequence: TGTGCCTCTCGACAAGACCGACGCTACGAGCAGTACTTC.

The J gene is TRBJ2-2, the V gene TRBV4-1, with 7 nucleotides matching TRBD1. The CDR3 runs to 15 residues. The V segment lost 2 bases and the J segment 5 bases; nucleotides outside the gene matches: 5. CDR1 and CDR2 (germline): MGHRA, YSYEKL. CDR3: CASSQTGVETGELFF. The CDR3 bases are TGCGCCAGCAGCCAAACAGGGGTTGAAACCGGGGAGCTGTTTTTT.

This clone was picked up a small number of times. This chain joins TRBV30 and TRBJ1-2; D ambiguous. Per germline, CDR1 GTSNPN and CDR2 SVGIG (reference sequence). The CDR3 loop spans 13 amino acids. V was trimmed by 2 bases and J by 0 bases, leaving 7 bases between them. The CDR3 reads CAWSTEANYGYTF. Written as DNA, the CDR3 is TGTGCCTGGAGTACGGAAGCTAACTATGGCTACACCTTC.

The V gene is TRBV11-2, the J gene TRBJ1-2, with unresolved D. From germline, CDR1 is SGHAT and CDR2 FQNNGV. V lost 0 bases and J 8 bases, leaving 19 bases between the germline ends. The CDR3 spans 16 residues. The CDR3 nucleotides read TGTGCCAGCAGCTTAGATACCGGACCCACGCTGAGGGGCTACACCTTC. Its protein is CASSLDTGPTLRGYTF.

This clone was seen a handful of times. The chain employs TRBV19 and TRBJ1-6; tentatively, D is TRBD1 (5 bases). Germline CDR1 LNHDA, CDR2 SQIVND (reference sequence). V was cut by 6 bases and J by 5 bases, with 14 bases left in between. The CDR3 runs 15 residues. The CDR3 is CASRLRQPDNSPLHF. In nucleotides, the CDR3 is TGTGCCAGTAGACTCCGACAGCCGGATAATTCACCCCTCCACTTT. The full variable domain, with the rest looked up from reference TRBV19 and TRBJ1-6, is DGGITQSPKYLFRKEGQNVTLSCEQNLNHDAMYWYRQDPGQGLRLIYYSQIVNDFQKGDIAEGYSVSREKKESFPLTVTSAQKNPTAFYLCASRLRQPDNSPLHFGNGTRLTVT.

A single count supports this clone. This chain joins TRBV7-8 and TRBJ1-5; perhaps TRBD1 as D (5 bases). With 5 bases removed from V and 4 bases from J, the gap between germline ends came to 21 bases. Per germline, CDR1 SGHVS and CDR2 FQNEAQ. The CDR3 sequence is 17 residues long. CDR3: CASSRGRTGLWNQPQHF. As DNA, the CDR3 is TGTGCCAGCAGCCGGGGGAGAACAGGTTTATGGAATCAGCCCCAGCATTTT. The full variable domain, its missing parts supplied by reference TRBV7-8 and TRBJ1-5, is GAGVSQSPRYKVAKRGQDVALRCDPISGHVSLFWYQQALGQGPEFLTYFQNEAQLDKSGLPSDRFFAERPEGSVSTLKIQRTQQEDSAVYLCASSRGRTGLWNQPQHFGDGTRLSIL.

V is TRBV10-2 and J is TRBJ2-1; D gene ambiguous. The V gene lost 4 bases and the J gene lost 3 bases, with 7 bases spanning the gap. This CDR3 comprises 13 residues. Germline V gene sequence: CDR1 WSHSY, CDR2 SAAADI. CDR3 amino acids: CASSVGLYNEQFF. DNA of the CDR3: TGCGCCAGCAGTGTAGGCCTCTACAATGAGCAGTTCTTC.

The chain employs TRBV7-9 and TRBJ1-4; D unclear. This CDR3 has 14 residues. The germline V and J ends were trimmed by 1 base and 4 bases, with 7 bases remaining between them. CDR1 and CDR2 (germline): SEHNR, FQNEAQ (reference sequence). This CDR3 reads CASSLGGLNEKLFF. The CDR3 nucleotides are TGTGCCAGCAGCTTAGGCGGACTTAATGAAAAACTGTTTTTT.